These 26 T cell receptor beta chains originate from one sample sequenced in a study of control samples from healthy donors and cancer patients (dated by TCRdb to about 2020). The library was produced with the immunoSEQ multiplex PCR assay. TCRdb retrieved this table from immuneACCESS and kept in-frame rearrangements only. Not all clones are present; in checked studies, unresolved V genes account for under half, and no reason is known for the remainder. The sample contains 100,000 to 150,000 clones, roughly 87% of them found a single time. Of the sample, about 8.7% falls within the top ten clones. The sample consisted of blood. The receptors derive from a man in his forties or fifties in good health.

This chain links TRBV4-1 with TRBJ1-5; D is unresolved. This CDR3 spans 16 amino acids. V lost 1 base, J lost 2 bases, and 12 bases lay in between. Germline CDR1 reads MGHRA; CDR2 reads YSYEKL. This chain's CDR3 is CASSQVTHQGNQPQHF. Here the CDR3 DNA reads TGCGCCAGCAGCCAAGTAACTCATCAGGGCAATCAGCCCCAGCATTTT.

This chain joins TRBV19 and TRBJ2-1; D remains unclear. Germline V gene lookup returns CDR1 LNHDA and CDR2 SQIVND (reference sequence). The CDR3 runs 11 residues. Trimming cost V 8 bases and J 5 bases, with 7 bases left between them. CDR3 nucleotides: TGTGCCAGTTCCGGGCACAATGAGCAGTTCTTC. Translating it yields CASSGHNEQFF.

This sequence joins TRBV5-1 and TRBJ2-1; 7 bases match TRBD1. The CDR3 has 17 residues. The germline CDR1 and CDR2 sequences are SGHRS and YFSETQ. The ends lost 6 bases at V and 4 bases at J; junction bases unmatched: 16. CDR3 protein: CASTKTDGTALYNEQFF. In DNA form, the CDR3 reads TGCGCCAGCACAAAGACAGACGGGACAGCCCTGTACAATGAGCAGTTCTTC.

The chain carries TRBV3-1 (or the pseudogene TRBV3-2) and TRBJ1-5; D uncertain. The CDR3 spans 15 residues. Germline CDR1 and CDR2: LGHDT and YNNKEL (reference sequence). Trimming left V 1 base short and J 2 bases short, with 9 bases between. The CDR3 spells CASSQGGAGNQPQHF. CDR3 in DNA: TGTGCCAGCAGCCAAGGGGGTGCTGGCAATCAGCCCCAGCATTTT.

The gene calls are TRBV7-9 and TRBJ2-7; 8 positions match TRBD1. The CDR3 consists of 14 residues. The V gene end was trimmed by 5 bases and the J gene end by 2 bases; junction bases not matched to a gene: 5. CDR1 is SEHNR and CDR2 is FQNEAQ in the germline V gene (reference sequence). CDR3 amino acids: CASSMGQETYEQYF. Written as DNA, the CDR3 is TGTGCCAGCAGCATGGGACAGGAGACCTACGAGCAGTACTTC.

The chain combines TRBV6-5 with TRBJ1-2; the match to TRBD1 covers 9 bases. This CDR3 has 13 amino acids. J was trimmed by 7 bases and V by 6 bases; bases with no gene match: 6. Germline assignment: CDR1 MNHEY and CDR2 SVGAGI. CDR3 residues: CASSSGQGGGYTF. The CDR3 bases are TGTGCCAGCAGCTCGGGACAGGGTGGTGGCTACACCTTC.

For the CDR3, the DNA is TGTGCCAGCAGCCAAGGGGTCAGGACAAGGGATACGCAGTATTTT. Its protein product is CASSQGVRTRDTQYF. V is TRBV14 and J is TRBJ2-3; D might be TRBD1 (5 bases). Per the germline V gene, CDR1 is SGHDN and CDR2 is FVKESK. The CDR3 sequence is 15 residues long. The germline V and J ends were trimmed by 1 base and 6 bases, with 14 bases remaining between them. Using reference TRBV14 and TRBJ2-3 for the parts outside the CDR3, the full variable domain is EAGVTQFPSHSVIEKGQTVTLRCDPISGHDNLYWYRRVMGKEIKFLLHFVKESKQDESGMPNNRFLAERTGGTYSTLKVQPAELEDSGVYFCASSQGVRTRDTQYFGPGTRLTVL.

This clone was picked up one time. The gene calls are TRBV6-4 and TRBJ2-3; the match to TRBD2 covers 11 bases. V gave up 8 bases and J gave up 1 base; unmatched junction bases: 8. The length of the CDR3 is 16 residues. Germline V gives CDR1 MRHNA, CDR2 SNTAGT. DNA for the CDR3: TGTGCCAGCGCCGGCAGTAGCGGGGGGGGCACAGATACGCAGTATTTT. This sequence encodes CASAGSSGGGTDTQYF.

The V gene is TRBV5-4, the J gene TRBJ2-7; 10 bases match TRBD2. Germline assignment: CDR1 SGHNT and CDR2 YYREEE (reference sequence). V gave up 5 bases and J gave up 2 bases; unmatched junction bases: 4. This CDR3 is 14 amino acids long. The chain's CDR3 is CASRPSGGAYEQYF. In nucleotides, the CDR3 is TGTGCCAGCAGACCCAGCGGGGGGGCCTACGAGCAGTACTTC.

V is TRBV30 and J is TRBJ2-7; D ambiguous. Germline CDR1 and CDR2: GTSNPN and SVGIG (reference sequence). This CDR3 spans 12 amino acids. Trimming took 3 bases from V and 0 from J, leaving 6 bases between them. This CDR3 is CAWSQASYEQYF. The CDR3 DNA follows: TGTGCCTGGAGCCAAGCCTCCTACGAGCAGTACTTC.

The chain is built from TRBV14 and TRBJ1-1; TRBD1 matches 8 bases. The CDR3 extends over 13 amino acids. The V gene end was trimmed by 5 bases and the J gene end by 4 bases; junction bases not matched to a gene: 3. Germline V gene sequence: CDR1 SGHDN, CDR2 FVKESK. CDR3 protein: CASSWTGSTEAFF. The CDR3 coding sequence is TGTGCCAGCAGCTGGACAGGGTCCACTGAAGCTTTCTTT.

This clone was picked up many times. This CDR3 reads CASSWGNTEAFF. The DNA of the CDR3 is TGTGCCAGCAGTTGGGGGAACACTGAAGCTTTCTTT. The chain joins TRBV6-6 to TRBJ1-1, with D hard to call. The germline CDR1 and CDR2 sequences are MNHNY and SVGAGI (reference sequence). Trimming cost V 4 bases and J 1 base, with 4 bases left between them. CDR3 length equals 12 residues.

The chain joins TRBV27 to TRBJ1-3, with 8 bases lining up with TRBD1. Germline V gene lookup returns CDR1 MNHEY and CDR2 SMNVEV (reference sequence). After removal of 6 bases from V and 0 bases from J, the junction contained 7 bases not matched to a gene. CDR3 length equals 16 residues. For the CDR3, the DNA is TGTGCCAGCAGCCTAACAGGGGGTCTCTCTGGAAACACCATATATTTT. It codes for CASSLTGGLSGNTIYF.

V is TRBV11-3 and J is TRBJ1-1, with TRBD1 as a possible D gene (5 bases). This CDR3 contains 14 residues. Trimming shortened V by 2 bases and J by 5 bases, and 12 bases separated the two germline ends. Per the germline V gene, CDR1 is SGHNT and CDR2 is YENEEA. The CDR3 region is CASSLQGWGTEAFF. In DNA, the CDR3 is TGTGCCAGCAGCTTACAGGGCTGGGGGACTGAAGCTTTCTTT.

This clone was seen just once. The CDR3 sequence: CASSLKENEQFF. In DNA form, the CDR3 reads TGTGCCAGCAGCTTAAAGGAGAATGAGCAGTTCTTC. V and J are TRBV7-6 and TRBJ2-1; no definite D call. Trimming cost V 2 bases and J 7 bases, with 6 bases left between them. There are 12 residues in the CDR3. CDR1 and CDR2 (germline): SGHVS, FNYEAQ. Full variable domain (rest looked up from reference TRBV7-6 and TRBJ2-1): GAGVSQSPRYKVTKRGQDVALRCDPISGHVSLYWYRQALGQGPEFLTYFNYEAQQDKSGLPNDRFSAERPEGSISTLTIQRTEQRDSAMYRCASSLKENEQFFGPGTRLTVL.

The V call is TRBV10-3, the J call TRBJ2-3, with TRBD1 matching 9 bases. The CDR3 runs to 16 residues. V was pared by 0 bases and J by 3 bases, with 4 bases of the junction left unmatched. CDR1 and CDR2 from the germline V gene are ENHRY and SYGVKD. CDR3 residues: CAISESPGQGTDTQYF. CDR3 DNA: TGTGCCATCAGTGAGTCACCGGGACAGGGTACAGATACGCAGTATTTT.

V and J are TRBV27 and TRBJ2-7, with D perhaps being TRBD1 or TRBD2 (5 bases each). The V gene's germline CDR1 is MNHEY and CDR2 SMNVEV (reference sequence). The germline V and J ends were trimmed by 6 bases and 4 bases, with 13 bases remaining between them. This CDR3 is built from 13 residues. As DNA, the CDR3 is TGTGCCAGCAGCCTCGGGGCAGGGTACGAGCAGTACTTC. Residues: CASSLGAGYEQYF.

This chain connects TRBV11-2 to TRBJ2-7; no clear D. There are 14 residues in the CDR3. The germline V and J ends were trimmed by 1 base and 4 bases, with 11 bases remaining between them. CDR1 and CDR2 (germline): SGHAT, FQNNGV. The CDR3 is CASSLGGFWYEQYF. In DNA, the CDR3 is TGTGCCAGCAGCTTAGGAGGTTTCTGGTACGAGCAGTACTTC.

This chain uses TRBV7-3 with TRBJ2-6; D may be TRBD1 (6 bases). V was shortened by 2 bases and J by 0 bases, with 11 bases between the two germline ends. The V gene's germline CDR1 is SGHTA and CDR2 FQGTGA. CDR3 length: 17 amino acids. DNA for the CDR3: TGTGCCAGCAGCTTAGGGCAGGGGTACTCTGGGGCCAACGTCCTGACTTTC. As protein: CASSLGQGYSGANVLTF.

V gene TRBV24-1 combines with J gene TRBJ2-7, with TRBD2 matching 9 bases. V lost 4 bases, J lost 2 bases, and 5 bases stayed unmatched. The CDR3 contains 15 residues. Germline-derived CDR1 and CDR2 are KGHDR and SFDVKD. The CDR3 region is CATSEGAGGPYEQYF. The CDR3 nucleotides are TGTGCCACCAGTGAAGGAGCGGGGGGTCCCTACGAGCAGTACTTC.

The rearrangement joins TRBV10-3 to TRBJ2-2; 9 bases match TRBD1. Germline V gene sequence: CDR1 ENHRY, CDR2 SYGVKD. The ends lost 3 bases at V and 3 bases at J; junction bases unmatched: 5. The length of the CDR3 is 16 residues. Here the CDR3 DNA reads TGTGCCATCAGTGACCCGGGACAGGGACACACCGGGGAGCTGTTTTTT. Amino acid sequence: CAISDPGQGHTGELFF.

V gene TRBV9 combines with J gene TRBJ1-6; D is perhaps TRBD1 (6 bases). This CDR3 has 13 residues. V dropped 0 bases and J dropped 10 bases, with 8 bases sitting between them. Germline loops: CDR1 SGDLS, CDR2 YYNGEE. The CDR3 reads CASSVAGESPLHF. For the CDR3, the DNA is TGTGCCAGCAGCGTAGCAGGGGAATCACCCCTCCACTTT.

The V call is TRBV5-1, the J call TRBJ2-5; D is uncertain. V dropped 1 base and J dropped 4 bases, with 8 bases sitting between them. CDR3 length: 13 amino acids. Germline V gene lookup returns CDR1 SGHRS and CDR2 YFSETQ. Written as DNA, the CDR3 is TGCGCCAGCAGCTTGAGGCAGACAGAGACCCAGTACTTC. Translating gives CASSLRQTETQYF.

This chain joins TRBV12-5 and TRBJ1-5; D gene uncertain. V lost 1 base and J 1 base, leaving 8 bases between the germline ends. The length of the CDR3 is 15 residues. Germline V gene sequence: CDR1 LGHNT, CDR2 FRNRAP. CDR3 loop: CASGLGVLSNQPQHF. The CDR3 DNA reads as TGTGCTAGTGGTTTGGGGGTCCTGAGCAATCAGCCCCAGCATTTT.

The V call is TRBV3-1 (or the pseudogene TRBV3-2), the J call TRBJ2-3; 7 bases map to TRBD2. The CDR3 loop spans 15 amino acids. Trimming cost V 2 bases and J 3 bases; bases outside gene matches: 5. In germline, CDR1 is LGHDT, CDR2 YNNKEL (reference sequence). This CDR3 reads CASSQRRGVTDTQYF. The DNA of the CDR3 is TGTGCCAGCAGCCAACGACGGGGGGTGACAGATACGCAGTATTTT.

V is TRBV21-1 and J is TRBJ1-6; the table's D call, TRBD1, was not checked against the DNA. TRBV21-1 constitutes a pseudogene. This CDR3 comprises 16 residues. The CDR3 protein is CASSKASTGTNSPLHF. The CDR3 bases are TGTGCCAGCAGCAAGGCATCCACAGGGACGAATTCACCCCTCCACTTT.